These T cell receptor beta chains were read from a single sample in a study of blood T cell repertoires in COVID-19. Generated by immunoSEQ multiplex PCR, the TCRdb table keeps only in-frame clones and is missing some. Seen here are over 150,000 clones, around 84% observed once, and the top ten hold about 13%. Input material: peripheral blood. The receptors originated from a human donor in a cohort sampled during active COVID-19. CDR3s include the opening cysteine and the closing phenylalanine or tryptophan. Only part of the rows carry a size: once, few, many, or a class if the clone is expanded.

abundance,len,v_gene,CDR3aa
few,15,TRBV2,CASSEIGTGNQPQHF
-,12,TRBV11-2,CASSSGVETQYF
-,14,TRBV6-4,CASSDSSGATEAFF
few,13,TRBV2,CASSEQASYEQYF
-,14,TRBV3-1/TRBV3-2,CASSHPDRVTEAFF
-,14,TRBV10-1,CASSGEGVDSPLHF
-,14,TRBV11-3,CASSQDRTTGELFF
-,15,TRBV6-6,CASSTRTGLGEKLFF
once,13,TRBV19,CASSRGANTEAFF
-,12,TRBV19,CASRAGSTEAFF
-,14,TRBV5-1,CATRQGAPTDTQYF
-,15,TRBV4-2,CASSQGGGARTEAFF
-,13,TRBV28,CASSPGHLYEQYF
-,16,TRBV3-1/TRBV3-2,CASSPLRGPTNEKLFF
-,16,TRBV15,CATSKTSGRASDTQYF
-,14,TRBV28,CASSPPVNQETQYF
once,16,TRBV7-9,CASSLAGQDTNYGYTF
-,12,TRBV7-8,CASSGRDRELFF
once,12,TRBV7-9,CASSPPGSEQYF
-,15,TRBV10-1,CASSDAGTGKTEAFF
-,15,TRBV6-5,CASSYEGPGANVLTF
-,13,TRBV7-8,CASSLDTTYEQYF
-,15,TRBV4-1,CASSQDWQGSHEQYF
-,17,TRBV27,CASSPPTSFSRGYEQYF
-,14,TRBV6-5,CASSYSRQGAEQYF
-,15,TRBV6-5,CASSSGGAGNQPQHF
once,15,TRBV19,CASSLSGKTHGELFF
-,15,TRBV18,CASSLTGTGIYEQYF
-,13,TRBV25-1,CASSEEGNTEAFF
-,15,TRBV19,CASSIVGGSVETQYF
-,14,TRBV5-1,CASSPGHQGTEAFF
-,15,TRBV5-1,CASSLLTSDYNEQFF
-,13,TRBV19,CASSIGGRDGYTF
-,15,TRBV5-6,CASSPGKDPKNIQYF
few,13,TRBV28,CASSTGVGYGYTF
-,14,TRBV3-1/TRBV3-2,CASRPSGGSYEQYF
-,15,TRBV5-5,CASSLAVSNTYEQYF
-,17,TRBV7-6,CASSLRTSGSSYNEQFF
-,19,TRBV6-1,CASSEFSGFDWGQTYEQYF
-,15,TRBV27,CASSPGLGFNEKLFF
-,15,TRBV5-4,CASSWGLAGSGEQFF